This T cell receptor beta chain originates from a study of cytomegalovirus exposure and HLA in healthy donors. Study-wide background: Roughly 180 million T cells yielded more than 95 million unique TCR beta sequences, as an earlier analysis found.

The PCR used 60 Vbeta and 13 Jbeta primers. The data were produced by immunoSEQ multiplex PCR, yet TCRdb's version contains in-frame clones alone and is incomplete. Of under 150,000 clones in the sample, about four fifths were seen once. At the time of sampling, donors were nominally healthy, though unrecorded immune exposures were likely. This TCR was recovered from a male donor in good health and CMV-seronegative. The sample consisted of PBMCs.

This chain's CDR3 is CATSREGRINSNQPQHF. The CDR3 nucleotides read TGTGCCACCAGCAGAGAGGGCAGGATAAATAGCAATCAGCCCCAGCATTTT. The chain combines TRBV15 with TRBJ1-5, with D unclear. The CDR3 runs 17 residues. V was cut by 0 bases and J by 0 bases, with 12 bases left in between. Germline CDR1 is LNHNV and CDR2 is YYDKDF (reference sequence).